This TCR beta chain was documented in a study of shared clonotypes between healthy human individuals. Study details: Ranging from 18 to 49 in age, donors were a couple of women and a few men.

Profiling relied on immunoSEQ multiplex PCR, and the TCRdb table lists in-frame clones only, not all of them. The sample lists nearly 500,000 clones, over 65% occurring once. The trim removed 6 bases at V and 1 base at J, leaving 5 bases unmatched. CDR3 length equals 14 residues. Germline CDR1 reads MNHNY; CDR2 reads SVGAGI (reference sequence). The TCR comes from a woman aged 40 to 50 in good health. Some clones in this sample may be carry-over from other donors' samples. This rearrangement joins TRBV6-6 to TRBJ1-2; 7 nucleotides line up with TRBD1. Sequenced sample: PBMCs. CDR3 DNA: TGTGCCAGCAGACGGGACAGTGATAACTATGGCTACACCTTC. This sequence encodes CASRRDSDNYGYTF.